The 23 T cell receptor beta chains below come from one sample, sequenced in a study of T-cell reconstitution after alpha-beta-depleted transplantation in children. The TCRbeta library incorporated unique molecular identifiers. TCRdb recomputed calls from the PCR reads with MiXCR, one row per CDR3 protein. The sample holds 600,000 to 700,000 distinct CDR3 sequences; roughly 13% are singletons and the top ten take about 0.77%. The sequencing here drew on PBMCs, taken before TCRalphabeta/CD19-depleted stem cell transplant. The receptors were sampled from a girl under 10 years old with congenital amegakaryocytic thrombocytopenia, due to receive a stem cell transplant.

This chain connects TRBV7-9 to TRBJ2-7; either TRBD1 or TRBD2 may fit D (5 bases each). V was cut by 5 bases and J by 6 bases, with 11 bases left in between. CDR1 and CDR2 from the germline V gene are SEHNR and FQNEAQ (reference sequence). The CDR3 loop spans 12 amino acids. The DNA for the CDR3 is TGTGCCAGCAGCAGTCTCGGGGCCGAGCAGTACTTC. Translation gives CASSSLGAEQYF.

This chain uses TRBV18 with TRBJ2-5, with 7 nucleotides matching TRBD1. V dropped 3 bases and J dropped 2; count of bases not matched to a gene: 6. The CDR3 is 15 amino acids. Germline-derived CDR1 and CDR2 are KGHSH and LQKENI. Here the CDR3 DNA reads TGTGCCAGCTCACCGAGGGACAGTCGACAAGAGACCCAGTACTTC. Its protein product is CASSPRDSRQETQYF. The full variable domain, with the rest looked up from reference TRBV18 and TRBJ2-5, is NAGVMQNPRHLVRRRGQEARLRCSPMKGHSHVYWYRQLPEEGLKFMVYLQKENIIDESGMPKERFSAEFPKEGPSILRIQQVVRGDSAAYFCASSPRDSRQETQYFGPGTRLLVL.

The chain is built from TRBV7-2 and TRBJ1-2; D remains ambiguous. CDR3 length: 11 amino acids. V was cut by 8 bases and J by 4 bases, with 8 bases left in between. Germline V gene sequence: CDR1 SGHTA, CDR2 FQGNSA. The CDR3 region has the DNA TGTGCCAGCGCAAGGGCCTATGGCTACACCTTC. Translating gives CASARAYGYTF. The variable domain in full, with the rest retrieved from reference TRBV7-2 and TRBJ1-2, is GAGVSQSPSNKVTEKGKDVELRCDPISGHTALYWYRQSLGQGLEFLIYFQGNSAPDKSGLPSDRFSAERTGGSVSTLTIQRTQQEDSAVYLCASARAYGYTFGSGTRLTVV.

This clonotype was found many times. The chain is built from TRBV5-1 and TRBJ2-5, with D hard to call. The CDR3 is 15 residues long. V was pared by 1 base and J by 5 bases, with 15 bases between. Looked up from germline, CDR1 is SGHRS and CDR2 is YFSETQ. DNA of the CDR3: TGCGCCAGCAGCTTGTTCGCGACCAGCGAGGAGACCCAGTACTTC. Residues: CASSLFATSEETQYF.

This clonotype was detected many times. This chain links TRBV7-2 with TRBJ1-1; 11 nucleotides match TRBD1. Germline V gives CDR1 SGHTA, CDR2 FQGNSA. The CDR3 spans 16 residues. The trim removed 5 bases at V and 3 bases at J, leaving 8 bases unmatched. For the CDR3, the DNA is TGTGCCAGCAGCCGACGTCCGGGACAGGGGGACACTGAAGCTTTCTTT. It specifies CASSRRPGQGDTEAFF.

This clonotype appeared many times. V gene TRBV12-3 or TRBV12-4 combines with J gene TRBJ2-3; 12 positions agree with TRBD2. There are 15 residues in the CDR3. The V segment lost 3 bases and the J segment 4 bases; nucleotides outside the gene matches: 2. CDR3 sequence reads: CASSFTSGRSDTQYF. CDR3 bases: TGTGCCAGCAGTTTTACTAGCGGGAGGTCAGATACGCAGTATTTT.

The chain links TRBV7-8 to TRBJ2-3, with D maybe TRBD1 (5 bases). Trimming cost V 1 base and J 10 bases, with 18 bases left between them. The germline gives CDR1 SGHVS, CDR2 FQNEAQ. The CDR3 is 15 residues long. DNA of the CDR3: TGTGCCAGCAGCTTAGACAGGTCCGCTGTTTTGCCGCAGTATTTT. It codes for CASSLDRSAVLPQYF.

This clonotype was detected many times. The chain carries TRBV29-1 and TRBJ2-3; D is unclear. V shed 6 bases and J shed 2 bases, with 12 bases lying between them. This CDR3 is built from 13 residues. Germline V gives CDR1 SQVTM, CDR2 ANQGSEA. The DNA of the CDR3 is TGCAGCGTCTCTATGGGTTACACAGATACGCAGTATTTT. This encodes CSVSMGYTDTQYF.

V is TRBV6-1 and J is TRBJ2-1, with 8 bases fitting TRBD2. The V segment lost 3 bases and the J segment 2 bases; nucleotides outside the gene matches: 3. Germline CDR1 and CDR2: MNHNS and SASEGT. This CDR3 contains 15 residues. CDR3 sequence: CASSDLAGPYNEQFF. DNA of the CDR3: TGTGCCAGCAGTGATTTAGCGGGACCCTACAATGAGCAGTTCTTC.

At least ten counts were recorded for this clonotype. V gene TRBV20-1 combines with J gene TRBJ1-5, with D hard to call. Germline-derived CDR1 and CDR2 are DFQATT and SNEGSKA (reference sequence). This CDR3 contains 17 residues. Trimming cost V 1 base and J 3 bases, with 19 bases left between them. Here the CDR3 reads CSARGAGVVIDNQPQHF. The DNA of the CDR3 is TGCAGTGCTAGAGGGGCCGGGGTCGTGATTGACAATCAGCCCCAGCATTTT.

The table lists this clonotype with a few counts. The chain combines TRBV18 with TRBJ2-7; D unclear. CDR1 KGHSH and CDR2 LQKENI come from the germline V gene. The CDR3 extends over 15 amino acids. V gave up 2 bases and J gave up 1 base, with 12 bases separating them. Written as DNA, the CDR3 is TGTGCCAGCTCACCAGGAATCTCCCCATCCTACGAGCAGTACTTC. It encodes CASSPGISPSYEQYF.

This chain uses TRBV12-3 or TRBV12-4 with TRBJ2-7; 7 positions agree with TRBD1. The CDR3 has 13 amino acids. V dropped 6 bases and J dropped 5; count of bases not matched to a gene: 7. The CDR3, as DNA: TGTGCCAGCAGGCCCGACAGGGAAAACGAGCAGTACTTC. The encoded protein is CASRPDRENEQYF.

The CDR3 is CASSRYGTDQETQYF. In DNA, the CDR3 is TGTGCCAGCAGCAGATATGGGACAGACCAAGAGACCCAGTACTTC. The chain is built from TRBV12-3 or TRBV12-4 and TRBJ2-5; 7 bases are a match to TRBD1. The CDR3 sequence is 15 residues long. The J segment lost 0 bases and the V segment lost 6 bases, leaving 7 bases of the junction unmatched.

The chain is built from TRBV28 and TRBJ1-5; 8 bases are a match to TRBD1. The V segment lost 2 bases and the J segment 5 bases; nucleotides outside the gene matches: 11. The CDR3 contains 17 residues. CDR1 MDHEN and CDR2 SYDVKM come from the germline V gene. Here the CDR3 DNA reads TGTGCCAGCAGTTTAAGAAGACAGGGGAACCAGTATCAGCCCCAGCATTTT. Encoded protein: CASSLRRQGNQYQPQHF.

The sample holds a few counts of this clonotype. V and J are TRBV5-5 and TRBJ2-2; either TRBD1 or TRBD2 may fit D (6 bases each). V was pared by 0 bases and J by 5 bases, with 11 bases between. Per the germline V gene, CDR1 is SGHKS and CDR2 is YYEKEE (reference sequence). CDR3 length equals 15 residues. In DNA form, the CDR3 reads TGTGCCAGCAGCTTGGCTACAGGGAGGACCGGGGAGCTGTTTTTT. It codes for CASSLATGRTGELFF.

The chain recombines TRBV20-1 with TRBJ2-1, with 13 bases matching TRBD2. The V segment lost 0 bases and the J segment 7 bases; nucleotides outside the gene matches: 9. The CDR3 consists of 17 residues. Germline loops: CDR1 DFQATT, CDR2 SNEGSKA (reference sequence). CDR3: CSARDPWTSGRRNEQFF. For the CDR3, the DNA is TGCAGTGCTAGAGACCCTTGGACTAGCGGGAGAAGGAATGAGCAGTTCTTC.

In its sample, this clonotype was seen a few times. V is TRBV7-6 and J is TRBJ1-4, with D uncertain. V was pared by 5 bases and J by 8 bases, with 18 bases between. Germline CDR1 SGHVS, CDR2 FNYEAQ. The CDR3 consists of 15 residues. CDR3 protein: CASSHRSVEGEKLFF. The CDR3, as DNA: TGTGCCAGCAGCCACCGGTCCGTAGAGGGAGAAAAACTGTTTTTT.

At least ten counts were recorded for this clonotype. The rearrangement joins TRBV5-1 to TRBJ2-7, with TRBD1 as a possible D gene (6 bases). The CDR3 runs to 13 residues. V was trimmed by 6 bases and J by 3 bases, leaving 13 bases between them. Germline V lookup: CDR1 SGHRS, CDR2 YFSETQ. The CDR3 nucleotides read TGCGCCAGCAAGTCTTTACAGGGCTACGAGCAGTACTTC. Its protein is CASKSLQGYEQYF.

Many counts were recorded for this clonotype. This rearrangement joins TRBV20-1 to TRBJ2-1; the match to TRBD2 covers 12 bases. Germline V gives CDR1 DFQATT, CDR2 SNEGSKA (reference sequence). The CDR3 contains 14 residues. The junction had 9 bases not matched to a gene; V was cut back by 5 bases and J by 10 bases. CDR3 bases: TGCAGTGCTTTTAGACTAGCGGGAGTCTTAGAGCAGTTCTTC. It is translated as CSAFRLAGVLEQFF.

This clonotype was seen many times. This chain connects TRBV29-1 to TRBJ2-7; TRBD2 matches 7 bases. Germline V gene sequence: CDR1 SQVTM, CDR2 ANQGSEA. The CDR3 has 13 residues. The junction had 5 bases not matched to a gene; V was cut back by 4 bases and J by 2 bases. CDR3 sequence (DNA): TGCAGCGTTGGGGTTAGCGGGCCCTACGAGCAGTACTTC. Translation gives CSVGVSGPYEQYF.

This clonotype was observed a handful of times. CDR3 protein: CASSTWGDIQYF. In nucleotides, the CDR3 is TGTGCCAGCAGCACATGGGGAGACATTCAGTACTTC. This chain connects TRBV7-9 to TRBJ2-4; possibly TRBD2 for D (5 bases). The V gene lost 5 bases and the J gene lost 8 bases, with 10 bases spanning the gap. Germline V gene data show CDR1 as SEHNR and CDR2 as FQNEAQ (reference sequence). The CDR3 runs 12 residues.

This clonotype occurred many times. This sequence joins TRBV7-6 and TRBJ2-1; no clear D. This CDR3 is 16 amino acids long. Germline CDR1 reads SGHVS; CDR2 reads FNYEAQ. V was trimmed by 1 base and J by 0 bases, leaving 10 bases between them. CDR3 residues: CASSLVATSSYNEQFF. The CDR3 DNA reads as TGTGCCAGCAGCTTAGTTGCGACAAGCTCCTACAATGAGCAGTTCTTC.

This clonotype has at least ten counts. The CDR3 protein is CSAEGLAGDYEQFF. In nucleotides, the CDR3 is TGCAGTGCGGAGGGACTAGCGGGAGACTATGAGCAGTTCTTC. The chain couples TRBV20-1 to TRBJ2-1; 14 positions match TRBD2. The junction had 6 bases not matched to a gene; V was cut back by 6 bases and J by 8 bases. Per the germline V gene, CDR1 is DFQATT and CDR2 is SNEGSKA (reference sequence). The CDR3 runs to 14 residues.